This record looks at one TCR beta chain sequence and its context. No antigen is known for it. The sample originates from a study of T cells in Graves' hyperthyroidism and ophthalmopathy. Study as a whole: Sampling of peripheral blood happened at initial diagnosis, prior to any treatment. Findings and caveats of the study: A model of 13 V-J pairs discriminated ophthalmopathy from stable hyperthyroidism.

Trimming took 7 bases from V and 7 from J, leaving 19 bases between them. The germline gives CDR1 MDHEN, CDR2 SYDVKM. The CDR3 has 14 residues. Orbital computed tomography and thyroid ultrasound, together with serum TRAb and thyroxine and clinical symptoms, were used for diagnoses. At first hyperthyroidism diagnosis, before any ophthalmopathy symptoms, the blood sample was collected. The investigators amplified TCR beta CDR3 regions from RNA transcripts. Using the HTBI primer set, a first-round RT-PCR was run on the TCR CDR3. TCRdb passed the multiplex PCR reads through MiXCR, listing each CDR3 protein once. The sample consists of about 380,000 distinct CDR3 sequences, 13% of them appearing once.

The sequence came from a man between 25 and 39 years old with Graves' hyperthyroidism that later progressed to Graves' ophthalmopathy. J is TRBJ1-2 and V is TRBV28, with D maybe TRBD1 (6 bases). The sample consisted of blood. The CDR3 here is CASITGTQVGGYTF. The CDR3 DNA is TGTGCCAGCATCACAGGGACGCAAGTCGGTGGCTACACCTTC.